A selection of T cell receptor beta chains follows, all from one sample in a study of T cell repertoires in cytomegalovirus infection. TCRdb processed the reads anew with MiXCR; each CDR3 protein has one entry. Of 450,000 to 600,000 distinct CDR3 sequences in the sample, 11% were seen once. Sequenced input: PBMCs. Receptors originate from a human donor in good health (CMV status not recorded). Some clones in this sample may be carry-over from other donors' samples. The CDR3 runs from the conserved cysteine through the conserved F or W.

v_call	cdr3_aa
TRBV9	CASSVSGVGEQFF
TRBV3-1	CASSPGEELFF
TRBV18	CASSVQETNYGYTF
TRBV7-9	CASSFPLTF
TRBV19	CASSPRGEAEAFF
TRBV29-1	CSVGRNTEAFF
TRBV9	CASSAQGIFTYNEQFF
TRBV28	CASSQITGATEAFF
TRBV19	CASSSAEWYNEQFF
TRBV20-1	CSATLDLAGDLTTDTQYF
TRBV7-2	CASSSAAGGTAKNIQYF
TRBV3-1	CASSRGTDRSGNTIYF
TRBV7-3	CASSPGHDTGELFF
TRBV7-6	CASSTRGNGVYEKLFF
TRBV5-4	CASIGTSSDTQYF
TRBV7-2	CASSRGLAGADDTQYF
TRBV6-5	CASSYSGGWTGELFF